This is a list of T cell receptor beta chains from one sample in a study of T cell repertoires in cytomegalovirus infection. Each CDR3 protein is one row after TCRdb ran MiXCR on the reads. The sample contains about 830,000 distinct CDR3 sequences, about 30% of which appear only once. For these TCRs, the target antigens are not known. The material sequenced was cultured CD8+ T cells from PBMCs, taken from culture after CMV antigen stimulation. These receptors were collected from a human donor in good health (CMV status not recorded). Some clones in this sample may be carry-over from other donors' samples. CDR3s include the opening cysteine and the closing phenylalanine or tryptophan. D genes are given only for firm matches. Part of the rows lack a size; the others show once, few, many or a class for expanded clones.

>TRBV6-2/TRBV6-3|-|TRBJ2-7|-
TGTGCCAGCAGTTGGACCCAGCCTACCCTCCCTACTGGCGAGCAGTACTTC
CASSWTQPTLPTGEQYF
>TRBV7-9|-|TRBJ2-5|-
TGTGCCAGCAGCTTACCCCCCCGGGCACCCCGAGAGACCCAGTACTTC
CASSLPPRAPRETQYF
>TRBV7-8|few|TRBJ1-1|-
TGTGCCAGCAGCTTAGGGTCAGTCATGAACACTGAAGCTTTCTTT
CASSLGSVMNTEAFF
>TRBV19|few|TRBJ2-1|-
TGTGCCAGTATCGGGGAACGGGACACTGGCTACAATGAGCAGTTCTTC
CASIGERDTGYNEQFF
>TRBV28|few|TRBJ1-1|-
TGTGCCAGCAGCCCTCCCGGGACCTTTCTTAACACTGAAGCTTTCTTT
CASSPPGTFLNTEAFF
>TRBV11-2|few|TRBJ2-1|TRBD1
TGTGCCAGCAGCCCAGCTGACAGGGGGAGTTTCAATGAGCAGTTCTTC
CASSPADRGSFNEQFF
>TRBV9|-|TRBJ2-3|TRBD2
TGTACCAGCAGCGGAGACTTAGCGGGGGTGGTGGATACGCAGTATTTT
CTSSGDLAGVVDTQYF
>TRBV6-5|few|TRBJ2-5|TRBD1
TGTGCCAGCAGTTACGTAGCAGGGGGCGTGAAAGAGACCCAGTACTTC
CASSYVAGGVKETQYF
>TRBV19|few|TRBJ1-1|-
TGTGCCAGTAGTATAAACCCACTGAACACTGAAGCTTTCTTT
CASSINPLNTEAFF
>TRBV6-1|-|TRBJ2-1|TRBD1
TGTGCCAGCAGCCGGGACAGGGGGTTCAATGAGCAGTTCTTC
CASSRDRGFNEQFF
>TRBV6-1|few|TRBJ2-1|TRBD2
TGTGCCAGCAGCGGCGGGGGGGTCGGTGAGCAGTTCTTC
CASSGGGVGEQFF
>TRBV29-1|-|TRBJ1-3|-
TGCAGCGTTTCAAGGCCCAACTCTGGAAACACCATATATTTT
CSVSRPNSGNTIYF